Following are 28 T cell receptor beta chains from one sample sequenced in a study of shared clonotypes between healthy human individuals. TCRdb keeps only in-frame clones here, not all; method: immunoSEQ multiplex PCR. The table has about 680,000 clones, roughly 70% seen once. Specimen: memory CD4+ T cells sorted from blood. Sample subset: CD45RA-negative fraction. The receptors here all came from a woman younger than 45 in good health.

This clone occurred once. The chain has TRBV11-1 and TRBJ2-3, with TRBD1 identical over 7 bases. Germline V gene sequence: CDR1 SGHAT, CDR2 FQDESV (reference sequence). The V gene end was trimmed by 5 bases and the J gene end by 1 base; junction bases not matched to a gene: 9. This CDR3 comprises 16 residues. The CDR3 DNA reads TGTGCCAGCAGCCGCGCCGAGGGGGCGGGCACAGATACGCAGTATTTT. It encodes CASSRAEGAGTDTQYF.

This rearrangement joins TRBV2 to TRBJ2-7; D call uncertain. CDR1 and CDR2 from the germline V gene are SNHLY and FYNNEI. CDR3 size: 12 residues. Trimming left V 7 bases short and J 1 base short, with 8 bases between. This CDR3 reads CASIGESYEQYF. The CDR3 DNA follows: TGTGCCAGCATTGGGGAATCCTACGAGCAGTACTTC.

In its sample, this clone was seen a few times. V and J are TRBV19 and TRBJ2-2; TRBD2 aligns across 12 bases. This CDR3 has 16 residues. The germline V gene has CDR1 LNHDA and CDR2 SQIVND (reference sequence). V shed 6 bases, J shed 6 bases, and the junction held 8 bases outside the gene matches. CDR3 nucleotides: TGTGCCAGTAGATTGACTAGCGGGAGAGATTCCGGGGAGCTGTTTTTT. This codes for CASRLTSGRDSGELFF.

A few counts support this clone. CDR3 protein: CASSSKQQNTEAFF. As DNA, the CDR3 is TGTGCCAGCAGCTCTAAACAGCAGAACACTGAAGCTTTCTTT. V usage is TRBV5-4 and J usage is TRBJ1-1; D not certain. The germline V gene encodes CDR1 SGHNT and CDR2 YYREEE (reference sequence). This CDR3 has 14 residues. The V end lost 3 bases, the J end lost 1 base, and 10 bases lay between the germline ends.

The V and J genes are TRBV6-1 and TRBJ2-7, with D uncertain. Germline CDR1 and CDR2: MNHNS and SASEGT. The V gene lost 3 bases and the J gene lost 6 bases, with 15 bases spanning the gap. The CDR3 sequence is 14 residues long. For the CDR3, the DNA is TGTGCCAGCAGTGATCTAGTCCCCTCTCGCGAGCAGTACTTC. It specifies CASSDLVPSREQYF.

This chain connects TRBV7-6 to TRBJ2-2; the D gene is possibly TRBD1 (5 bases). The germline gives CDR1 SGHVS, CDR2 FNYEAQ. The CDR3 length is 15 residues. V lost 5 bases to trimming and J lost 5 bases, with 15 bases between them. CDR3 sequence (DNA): TGTGCCAGCAGCCAAAGGGCAGGACAAACCGGGGAGCTGTTTTTT. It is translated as CASSQRAGQTGELFF.

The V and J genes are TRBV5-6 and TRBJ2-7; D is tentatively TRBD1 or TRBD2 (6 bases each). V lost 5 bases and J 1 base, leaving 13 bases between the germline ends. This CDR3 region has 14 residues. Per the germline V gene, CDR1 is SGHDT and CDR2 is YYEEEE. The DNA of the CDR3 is TGTGCCAGCAGTAGGGAGGACAGTTCCTACGAGCAGTACTTC. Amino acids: CASSREDSSYEQYF.

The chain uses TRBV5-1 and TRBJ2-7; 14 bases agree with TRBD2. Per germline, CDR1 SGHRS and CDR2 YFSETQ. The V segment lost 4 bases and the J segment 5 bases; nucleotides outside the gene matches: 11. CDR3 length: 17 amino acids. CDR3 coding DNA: TGCGCCAGCAGCGAGGGACTAGCGGGAGCTGGGGGCCACGAGCAGTACTTC. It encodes CASSEGLAGAGGHEQYF.

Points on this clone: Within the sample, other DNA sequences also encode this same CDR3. CDR3 region: CAISNRGTYEQYF. The DNA for the CDR3 is TGTGCCATCAGCAATCGGGGTACCTACGAGCAGTACTTC. The rearrangement joins TRBV10-3 to TRBJ2-7; perhaps TRBD2 as D (5 bases). The germline V gene has CDR1 ENHRY and CDR2 SYGVKD. The V and J ends lost 6 bases and 2 bases respectively, with 11 bases between them. The CDR3 loop spans 13 amino acids.

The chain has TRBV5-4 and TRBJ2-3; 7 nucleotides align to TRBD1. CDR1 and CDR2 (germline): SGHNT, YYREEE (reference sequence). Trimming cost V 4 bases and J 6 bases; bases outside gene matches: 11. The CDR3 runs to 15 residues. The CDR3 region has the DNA TGTGCCAGCAGCCAGAGACAGGGTCTTGGGGATACGCAGTATTTT. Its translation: CASSQRQGLGDTQYF.

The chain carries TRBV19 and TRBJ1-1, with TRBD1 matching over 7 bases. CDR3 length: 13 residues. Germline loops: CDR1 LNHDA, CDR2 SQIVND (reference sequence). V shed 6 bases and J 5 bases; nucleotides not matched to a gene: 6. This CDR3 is CASRTGWLTEAFF. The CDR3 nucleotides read TGTGCCAGTAGGACAGGGTGGTTGACTGAAGCTTTCTTT.

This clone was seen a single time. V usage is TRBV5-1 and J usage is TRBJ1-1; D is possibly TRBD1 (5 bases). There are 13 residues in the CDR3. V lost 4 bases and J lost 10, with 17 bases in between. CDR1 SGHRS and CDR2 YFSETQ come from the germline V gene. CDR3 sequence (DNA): TGCGCCAGCAGCGGCGGGAGCCCGGGGCGAGCTTTCTTT. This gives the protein CASSGGSPGRAFF.

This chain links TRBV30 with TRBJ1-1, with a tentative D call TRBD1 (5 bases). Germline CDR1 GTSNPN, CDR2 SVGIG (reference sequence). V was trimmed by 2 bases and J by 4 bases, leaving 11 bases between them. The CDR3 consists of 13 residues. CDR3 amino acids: CAWSKGMGTEAFF. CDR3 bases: TGTGCCTGGAGTAAGGGGATGGGCACTGAAGCTTTCTTT. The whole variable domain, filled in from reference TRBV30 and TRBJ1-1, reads SQTIHQWPATLVQPVGSPLSLECTVEGTSNPNLYWYRQAAGRGLQLLFYSVGIGQISSEVPQNLSASRPQDRQFILSSKKLLLSDSGFYLCAWSKGMGTEAFFGQGTRLTVV.

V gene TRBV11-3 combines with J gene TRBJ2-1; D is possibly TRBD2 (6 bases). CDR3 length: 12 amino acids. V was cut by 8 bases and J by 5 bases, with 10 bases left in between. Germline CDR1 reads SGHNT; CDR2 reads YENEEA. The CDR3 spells CASSGGNNEQFF. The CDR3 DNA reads TGTGCCAGCTCCGGGGGAAACAATGAGCAGTTCTTC.

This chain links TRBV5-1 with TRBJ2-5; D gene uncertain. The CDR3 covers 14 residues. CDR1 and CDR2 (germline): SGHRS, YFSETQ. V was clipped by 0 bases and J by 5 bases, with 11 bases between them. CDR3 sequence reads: CASSLGTVRETQYF. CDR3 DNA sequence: TGCGCCAGCAGCTTGGGCACAGTCCGGGAGACCCAGTACTTC.

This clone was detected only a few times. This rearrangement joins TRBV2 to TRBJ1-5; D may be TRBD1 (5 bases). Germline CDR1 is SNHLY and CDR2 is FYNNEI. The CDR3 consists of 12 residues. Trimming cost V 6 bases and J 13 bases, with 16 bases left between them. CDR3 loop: CASRPDGGHQHF. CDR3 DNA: TGTGCCAGCAGGCCCGACGGGGGTCATCAGCATTTT.

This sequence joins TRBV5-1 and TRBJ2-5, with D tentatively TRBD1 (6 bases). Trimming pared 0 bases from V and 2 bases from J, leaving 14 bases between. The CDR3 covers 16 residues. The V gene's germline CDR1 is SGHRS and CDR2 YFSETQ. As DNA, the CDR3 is TGCGCCAGCAGCTTGGTAGGGGGTCCCTCACAAGAGACCCAGTACTTC. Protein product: CASSLVGGPSQETQYF.

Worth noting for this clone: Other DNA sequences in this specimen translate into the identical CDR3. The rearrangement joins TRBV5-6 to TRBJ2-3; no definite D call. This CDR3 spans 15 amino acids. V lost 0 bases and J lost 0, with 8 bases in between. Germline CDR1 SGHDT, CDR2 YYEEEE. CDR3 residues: CASSLGPASTDTQYF. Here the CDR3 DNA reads TGTGCCAGCAGCTTGGGTCCAGCTAGCACAGATACGCAGTATTTT. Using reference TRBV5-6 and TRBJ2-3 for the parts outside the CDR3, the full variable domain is DAGVTQSPTHLIKTRGQQVTLRCSPKSGHDTVSWYQQALGQGPQFIFQYYEEEERQRGNFPDRFSGHQFPNYSSELNVNALLLGDSALYLCASSLGPASTDTQYFGPGTRLTVL.

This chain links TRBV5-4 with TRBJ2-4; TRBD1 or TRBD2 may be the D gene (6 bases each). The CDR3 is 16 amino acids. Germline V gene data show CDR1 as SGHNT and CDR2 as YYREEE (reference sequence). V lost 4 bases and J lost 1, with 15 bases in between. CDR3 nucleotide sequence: TGTGCCAGCAGCCTGTCCGGGGGCATCGCCAAAAACATTCAGTACTTC. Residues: CASSLSGGIAKNIQYF. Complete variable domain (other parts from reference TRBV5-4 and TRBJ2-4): ETGVTQSPTHLIKTRGQQVTLRCSSQSGHNTVSWYQQALGQGPQFIFQYYREEENGRGNFPPRFSGLQFPNYSSELNVNALELDDSALYLCASSLSGGIAKNIQYFGAGTRLSVL.

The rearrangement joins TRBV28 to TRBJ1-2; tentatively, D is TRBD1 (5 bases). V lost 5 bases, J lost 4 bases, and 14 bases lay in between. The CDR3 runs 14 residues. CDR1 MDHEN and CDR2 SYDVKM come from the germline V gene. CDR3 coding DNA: TGTGCCAGCAGTCTCACTCGGGACTCCTATGGCTACACCTTC. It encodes CASSLTRDSYGYTF.

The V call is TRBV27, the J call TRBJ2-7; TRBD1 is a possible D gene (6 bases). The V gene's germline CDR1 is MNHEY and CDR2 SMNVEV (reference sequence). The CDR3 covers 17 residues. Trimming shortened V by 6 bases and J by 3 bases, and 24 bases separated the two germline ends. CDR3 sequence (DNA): TGTGCCAGCAGACCATTACGGGCAGGGGCGAGAGTCTACGAGCAGTACTTC. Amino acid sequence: CASRPLRAGARVYEQYF.

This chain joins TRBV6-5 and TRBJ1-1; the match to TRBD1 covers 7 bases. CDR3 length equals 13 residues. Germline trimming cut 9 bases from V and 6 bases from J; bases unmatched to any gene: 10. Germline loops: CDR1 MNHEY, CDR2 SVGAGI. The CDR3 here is CASNRGLSAEAFF. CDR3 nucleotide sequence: TGTGCCAGTAACAGGGGTCTGAGCGCTGAAGCTTTCTTT.

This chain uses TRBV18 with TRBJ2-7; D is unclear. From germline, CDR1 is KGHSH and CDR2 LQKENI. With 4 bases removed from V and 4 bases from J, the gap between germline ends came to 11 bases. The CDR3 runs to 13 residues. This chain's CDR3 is CASSLRSEYEQYF. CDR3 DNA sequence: TGTGCCAGCTCACTTCGGTCCGAGTACGAGCAGTACTTC.

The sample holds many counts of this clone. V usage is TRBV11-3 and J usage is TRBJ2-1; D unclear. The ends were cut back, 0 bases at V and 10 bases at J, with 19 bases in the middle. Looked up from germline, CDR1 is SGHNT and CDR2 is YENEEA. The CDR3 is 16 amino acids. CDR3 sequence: CASSLDSGQLSREQFF. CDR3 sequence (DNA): TGTGCCAGCAGCTTAGATAGTGGTCAGCTCTCGAGAGAGCAGTTCTTC.

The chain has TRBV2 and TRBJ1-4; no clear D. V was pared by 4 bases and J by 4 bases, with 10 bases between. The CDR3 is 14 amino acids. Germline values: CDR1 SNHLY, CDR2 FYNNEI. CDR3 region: CASSGDGFNEKLFF. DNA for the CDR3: TGTGCCAGCAGTGGTGACGGATTTAATGAAAAACTGTTTTTT.

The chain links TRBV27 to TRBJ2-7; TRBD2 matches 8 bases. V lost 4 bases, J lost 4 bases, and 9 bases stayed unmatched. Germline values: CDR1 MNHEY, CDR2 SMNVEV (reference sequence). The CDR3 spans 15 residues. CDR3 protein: CASSSALAVRYEQYF. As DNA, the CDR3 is TGTGCCAGCAGTTCGGCACTAGCGGTTAGGTACGAGCAGTACTTC.

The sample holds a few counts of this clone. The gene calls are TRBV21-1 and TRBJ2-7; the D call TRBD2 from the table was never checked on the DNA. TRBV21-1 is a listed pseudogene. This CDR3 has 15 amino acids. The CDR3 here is CASSPRRGYSYEQYF. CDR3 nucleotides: TGTGCCAGCAGCCCCCGCCGGGGGTACTCCTACGAGCAGTACTTC.

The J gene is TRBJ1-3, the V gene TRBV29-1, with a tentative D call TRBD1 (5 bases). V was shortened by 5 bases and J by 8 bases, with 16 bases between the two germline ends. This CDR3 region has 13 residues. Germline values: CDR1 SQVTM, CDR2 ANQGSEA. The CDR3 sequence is CSVPHPGPYTIYF. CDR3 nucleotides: TGCAGCGTTCCCCATCCGGGGCCATACACCATATATTTT.